The rows below give T cell receptor beta chains drawn from one sample of a study of CD8 T cells in ankylosing spondylitis. TCRdb analysed the 5' RACE reads with MiXCR anew, one entry per CDR3 protein. The sample lists a few hundred thousand distinct CDR3 sequences, approximately 20% occurring once. The sample comprised blood, either unsorted or a sorted T cell fraction (not recorded which). These TCRs come from a male donor with ankylosing spondylitis. Each CDR3 is given with its conserved first and last residue. Each record gives: V gene, CDR3 protein.

v_call: TRBV30; cdr3_aa: CAWSVGDPGTDTQYF
v_call: TRBV5-1; cdr3_aa: CASSLGDASREQFF
v_call: TRBV3-1; cdr3_aa: CASSQERLRGSTGELFF
v_call: TRBV19; cdr3_aa: CASSFDTAGRETQYF
v_call: TRBV24-1; cdr3_aa: CATSDLQGINEQFF
v_call: TRBV11-3; cdr3_aa: CASSLGGLAGKQFF
v_call: TRBV11-2; cdr3_aa: CASSLALPAGGLGDTQYF
v_call: TRBV12-3/TRBV12-4; cdr3_aa: CASSYRTGNYGYTF
v_call: TRBV11-3; cdr3_aa: CASSPGTTNNEQFF
v_call: TRBV9; cdr3_aa: CASSTGAGGAYNEQFF
v_call: TRBV4-2; cdr3_aa: CASSQGAGDGVDTQYF
v_call: TRBV18; cdr3_aa: CASSSRDWAGGSNEQFF
v_call: TRBV30; cdr3_aa: CAWSGDSNYGYTF
v_call: TRBV5-1; cdr3_aa: CASSLGTGFTEAFF
v_call: TRBV7-9; cdr3_aa: CASSSLLAGVEQFF
v_call: TRBV6-2/TRBV6-3; cdr3_aa: CASSYPTGRVAQETQYF
v_call: TRBV5-1; cdr3_aa: CASSSGLFNEQFF
v_call: TRBV12-3/TRBV12-4; cdr3_aa: CASRTGPGYSPLHF
v_call: TRBV11-2; cdr3_aa: CASSLELAGGGSGANVLTF
v_call: TRBV10-3; cdr3_aa: CAIRDIRYTF
v_call: TRBV7-9; cdr3_aa: CASSPTGLSGDTQYF
v_call: TRBV19; cdr3_aa: CASSIEWGTEQFF
v_call: TRBV5-1; cdr3_aa: CASSPSTGQPQHF
v_call: TRBV28; cdr3_aa: CASYGVGLGNEQFF
v_call: TRBV20-1; cdr3_aa: CSAEGREAAYEQYF
v_call: TRBV5-1; cdr3_aa: CASSLEGSTDTQYF
v_call: TRBV18; cdr3_aa: CASSPRPTDTQYF
v_call: TRBV2; cdr3_aa: CASIVQGATNTEAFF
v_call: TRBV4-2; cdr3_aa: CASSQGTSGSTEQFF
v_call: TRBV10-3; cdr3_aa: CAISEQAGEQYF
v_call: TRBV19; cdr3_aa: CASTAGGQGNQPQHF
v_call: TRBV5-1; cdr3_aa: CASSPGGDSFSEAFF
v_call: TRBV7-2; cdr3_aa: CASSSRTGGRETQYF
v_call: TRBV6-1; cdr3_aa: CASRRATDFVSLYEQYF
v_call: TRBV6-1; cdr3_aa: CASSEAYRTGNYGYTF
v_call: TRBV20-1; cdr3_aa: CSALERGGTTDTQYF
v_call: TRBV4-1; cdr3_aa: CASSQYRAKNIQYF
v_call: TRBV29-1; cdr3_aa: CSASLRQTETQYF
v_call: TRBV9; cdr3_aa: CASSPPGGAGSPLHF
v_call: TRBV15; cdr3_aa: CATSRDAGLAIGEQFF
v_call: TRBV7-9; cdr3_aa: CASSPGQVASPLHF
v_call: TRBV2; cdr3_aa: CASIAGAFSYEQYF
v_call: TRBV7-2; cdr3_aa: CASSLIGGARGSIQYF
v_call: TRBV5-1; cdr3_aa: CASSEEGLSLHF